This entry lists 10 T cell receptor beta chains sequenced from one sample in a study of early T cells in non-severe SARS-CoV-2 infection. MiXCR was run by TCRdb on the 5' RACE reads, yielding one entry per CDR3 protein. The sample lists tens of thousands of distinct CDR3 sequences, over 4.5% occurring once. Sequenced: whole blood. These receptors were obtained from an adult who was a healthcare worker with PCR-confirmed SARS-CoV-2 infection or an uninfected control (not recorded which).

This clonotype was detected ten times or more. The chain employs TRBV15 and TRBJ2-7; 7 positions match TRBD1. V was pared by 5 bases and J by 4 bases, with 11 bases of the junction left unmatched. Germline V gene sequence: CDR1 LNHNV, CDR2 YYDKDF (reference sequence). The CDR3 consists of 15 residues. The CDR3 sequence is CATSFEPRDSYEQYF. The CDR3 region has the DNA TGTGCCACCAGCTTTGAGCCCCGGGACAGTTACGAGCAGTACTTC.

This clonotype showed up just a few times. The rearrangement joins TRBV7-8 to TRBJ1-5; no clear D. The CDR3 consists of 16 residues. The germline V gene encodes CDR1 SGHVS and CDR2 FQNEAQ. Trimming removed 1 base from V and 0 bases from J, with 10 bases in between. The DNA of the CDR3 is TGTGCCAGCAGCTTAGGGGGAGGGTCTAGCAATCAGCCCCAGCATTTT. Its protein product is CASSLGGGSSNQPQHF.

This clonotype was observed many times. J is TRBJ1-5 and V is TRBV19; D remains ambiguous. Per germline, CDR1 LNHDA and CDR2 SQIVND (reference sequence). This CDR3 region has 16 residues. The ends were cut back, 2 bases at V and 0 bases at J, with 11 bases in the middle. In nucleotides, the CDR3 is TGTGCCAGTAGTATAACCTACCCTGGTAGCAATCAGCCCCAGCATTTT. Its protein is CASSITYPGSNQPQHF.

There are many counts of this clonotype. The V call is TRBV6-1, the J call TRBJ1-4; a weak D match, TRBD1 (6 bases). This CDR3 region has 15 residues. Germline lookup yields CDR1 MNHNS and CDR2 SASEGT. V shed 2 bases and J shed 3 bases, with 10 bases lying between them. The CDR3 nucleotides read TGTGCCAGCAGTGAAAGACAGGTTGCTAATGAAAAACTGTTTTTT. Amino acid sequence: CASSERQVANEKLFF.

The chain combines TRBV27 with TRBJ2-1; D possibly corresponds to TRBD1 (6 bases). The CDR3 extends over 16 amino acids. Germline CDR1 MNHEY, CDR2 SMNVEV (reference sequence). The ends were cut back, 5 bases at V and 6 bases at J, with 20 bases in the middle. The CDR3 here is CASSLQGRWKANEQFF. Written as DNA, the CDR3 is TGTGCCAGCAGTCTACAGGGAAGGTGGAAGGCCAATGAGCAGTTCTTC.

This clonotype was seen ten or more times. The chain joins TRBV19 to TRBJ2-4; D might be TRBD1 or TRBD2, each matching 6 bases. The V and J ends lost 5 bases and 2 bases respectively, with 16 bases between them. Germline V lookup: CDR1 LNHDA, CDR2 SQIVND (reference sequence). The CDR3 is 16 residues long. Written as DNA, the CDR3 is TGTGCCAGTAGTCCAGGGGACACTAGCTCCAAAAACATTCAGTACTTC. Translation gives CASSPGDTSSKNIQYF.

This clonotype has a count of ten or more. The V call is TRBV10-2, the J call TRBJ1-2, with 9 bases fitting TRBD1. There are 15 residues in the CDR3. J lost 6 bases, V lost 4 bases, and 9 bases had no gene match. The germline V gene encodes CDR1 WSHSY and CDR2 SAAADI. CDR3 in DNA: TGCGCCAGCAGTGTAAAGTTAGGGGACAGGGATGGCTACACCTTC. It encodes CASSVKLGDRDGYTF.

The chain combines TRBV5-1 with TRBJ2-3, with 8 bases aligning to TRBD2. Germline values: CDR1 SGHRS, CDR2 YFSETQ. The CDR3 runs to 17 residues. With V trimmed by 4 bases and J by 2 bases, 12 bases remained unmatched. This chain's CDR3 is CASSLRSGGLATDTQYF. The CDR3 DNA follows: TGCGCCAGCAGCCTAAGAAGCGGGGGCCTAGCCACAGATACGCAGTATTTT.

This clonotype was observed many times. The chain employs TRBV4-3 and TRBJ2-1; D is undetermined. The CDR3 totals 17 residues. Germline assignment: CDR1 LGHNA and CDR2 YSLEER. Trimming shortened V by 1 base and J by 7 bases, and 20 bases separated the two germline ends. CDR3 amino acids: CASSQVGTITHKNEQFF. The CDR3 nucleotides read TGCGCCAGCAGCCAAGTGGGAACTATAACACACAAAAATGAGCAGTTCTTC.

This clonotype appeared many times. The chain combines TRBV6-1 with TRBJ2-2, with D perhaps TRBD1 (6 bases). There are 14 residues in the CDR3. The germline V and J ends were trimmed by 11 bases and 4 bases, with 17 bases remaining between them. Germline lookup yields CDR1 MNHNS and CDR2 SASEGT. CDR3: CALRVDSITGELFF. As DNA, the CDR3 is TGTGCCCTTAGGGTGGACAGTATCACCGGGGAGCTGTTTTTT.